A single sample gave rise to the 14 T cell receptor beta chains below, sequenced in a study of lymphopenia after photon versus proton radiotherapy. Some clones are missing from TCRdb's copy, which holds only in-frame ones; the method was immunoSEQ multiplex PCR. The data show 15,000 to 20,000 clones, with around 83% seen just once and approximately 22% held by the top ten. The sequenced sample was peripheral blood, obtained from a patient treated with proton-based radiotherapy. These TCRs come from a man aged 65 to 79 with pancreatic cancer.

In this sample, this clone turned up a few times. V gene TRBV6-6 combines with J gene TRBJ1-4; the D gene is possibly TRBD1 (6 bases). With 6 bases removed from V and 8 bases from J, the gap between germline ends came to 19 bases. This CDR3 is built from 15 residues. The germline V gene encodes CDR1 MNHNY and CDR2 SVGAGI (reference sequence). CDR3 nucleotides: TGTGCCAGCAGCGGAGTGGGGGGCGAAGGGGAAAAACTGTTTTTT. Translating it yields CASSGVGGEGEKLFF.

The V call is TRBV5-1, the J call TRBJ2-7, with 10 bases matching TRBD2. There are 17 residues in the CDR3. The germline CDR1 and CDR2 sequences are SGHRS and YFSETQ. With 1 base clipped from V and 5 bases from J, the junction kept 12 bases outside the gene matches. As DNA, the CDR3 is TGCGCCAGCAGCTTGACTAGGACTAGCGGCTGGATTAACGAGCAGTACTTC. Its translation: CASSLTRTSGWINEQYF.

Of note for this clone: Distinct nucleotide sequences in the sample also encode this CDR3. This chain links TRBV5-5 with TRBJ1-2, with D possibly being TRBD1 (6 bases). Germline lookup yields CDR1 SGHKS and CDR2 YYEKEE (reference sequence). The CDR3 contains 14 residues. The V end lost 5 bases, the J end lost 4 bases, and 15 bases lay between the germline ends. CDR3 sequence: CASSPDSGGYGYTF. The CDR3 region has the DNA TGTGCCAGCAGTCCGGACAGCGGAGGCTATGGCTACACCTTC.

CDR3 in DNA: TGTGCCAGTAGTCGGACTAGCGCTGGCCCGGATACGCAGTATTTT. Translated, it gives CASSRTSAGPDTQYF. The V gene is TRBV19, the J gene TRBJ2-3; 9 bases agree with TRBD2. Looked up from germline, CDR1 is LNHDA and CDR2 is SQIVND (reference sequence). The trim removed 5 bases at V and 6 bases at J, leaving 9 bases unmatched. The CDR3 has 15 amino acids.

The genes are TRBV28 and TRBJ1-4; TRBD1 matches at 7 bases. The germline V gene has CDR1 MDHEN and CDR2 SYDVKM. This CDR3 comprises 17 residues. V was pared by 2 bases and J by 3 bases, with 9 bases of the junction left unmatched. The CDR3 region has the DNA TGTGCCAGCAGTTTACGCAGGGGGGACGTAGCTAATGAAAAACTGTTTTTT. Translating gives CASSLRRGDVANEKLFF.

The chain combines TRBV5-1 with TRBJ2-3; 10 bases map to TRBD2. J gave up 0 bases and V 3 bases, and 7 bases lay outside the gene matches. Germline V gene data show CDR1 as SGHRS and CDR2 as YFSETQ. This CDR3 is 17 amino acids long. The CDR3: CASSSGLAVLSTDTQYF. CDR3 coding DNA: TGCGCCAGCAGCTCTGGACTAGCGGTCCTAAGCACAGATACGCAGTATTTT.

V is TRBV30 and J is TRBJ1-3; no reliable D call. V dropped 0 bases and J dropped 3 bases, with 9 bases sitting between them. CDR1 and CDR2 from the germline V gene are GTSNPN and SVGIG (reference sequence). CDR3 length equals 14 residues. The CDR3 region has the DNA TGTGCCTGGAGTGTGTCTGGGGATGGAAACACCATATATTTT. Translating gives CAWSVSGDGNTIYF. The full variable domain, rest sourced from reference TRBV30 and TRBJ1-3, is SQTIHQWPATLVQPVGSPLSLECTVEGTSNPNLYWYRQAAGRGLQLLFYSVGIGQISSEVPQNLSASRPQDRQFILSSKKLLLSDSGFYLCAWSVSGDGNTIYFGEGSWLTVV.

The rearrangement uses TRBV6-1 and TRBJ1-6; no firm D call. V shed 3 bases and J shed 11 bases, with 17 bases lying between them. The CDR3 is made up of 15 amino acids. Germline V gene lookup returns CDR1 MNHNS and CDR2 SASEGT. In DNA form, the CDR3 reads TGTGCCAGCAGTGAGGTGAGGTCCGGAACTACACCCCTCCACTTT. It encodes CASSEVRSGTTPLHF.

This clone was counted between two and nine times. This sequence joins TRBV7-8 and TRBJ1-1; D is unclear. Trimming shortened V by 5 bases and J by 3 bases, and 10 bases separated the two germline ends. The germline V gene has CDR1 SGHVS and CDR2 FQNEAQ. CDR3 length equals 13 residues. The CDR3 sequence: CASSPRVYTEAFF. The CDR3 coding sequence is TGTGCCAGCAGCCCCCGGGTATACACTGAAGCTTTCTTT. The full variable domain, completed using reference TRBV7-8 and TRBJ1-1, is GAGVSQSPRYKVAKRGQDVALRCDPISGHVSLFWYQQALGQGPEFLTYFQNEAQLDKSGLPSDRFFAERPEGSVSTLKIQRTQQEDSAVYLCASSPRVYTEAFFGQGTRLTVV.

This chain joins TRBV30 and TRBJ2-7; D possibly matches TRBD1 or TRBD2 (5 bases each). Trimming removed 3 bases from V and 0 bases from J, with 9 bases in between. The CDR3 is made up of 13 amino acids. CDR1 and CDR2 from the germline V gene are GTSNPN and SVGIG (reference sequence). The CDR3 here is CAWSDGASYEQYF. The CDR3 DNA follows: TGTGCCTGGAGCGACGGGGCCTCCTACGAGCAGTACTTC. The full variable domain, its missing parts supplied by reference TRBV30 and TRBJ2-7, is SQTIHQWPATLVQPVGSPLSLECTVEGTSNPNLYWYRQAAGRGLQLLFYSVGIGQISSEVPQNLSASRPQDRQFILSSKKLLLSDSGFYLCAWSDGASYEQYFGPGTRLTVT.

This chain uses TRBV27 with TRBJ1-1; D possibly corresponds to TRBD1 (5 bases). The CDR3 totals 15 residues. V lost 10 bases and J 2 bases, leaving 20 bases between the germline ends. Germline CDR1 and CDR2: MNHEY and SMNVEV (reference sequence). CDR3 nucleotides: TGTGCCACCGGGGACCTCCACACCTTTAACACTGAAGCTTTCTTT. Translating gives CATGDLHTFNTEAFF.

This clone was seen only once. The genes are TRBV7-9 and TRBJ1-3, with D unclear. Germline V gene data show CDR1 as SEHNR and CDR2 as FQNEAQ (reference sequence). CDR3 size: 13 residues. Trimming removed 5 bases at V and 2 bases at J, with 7 bases between. The CDR3 is CASSAIAGNTIYF. The CDR3 DNA is TGTGCCAGCAGCGCCATAGCTGGAAACACCATATATTTT.

This chain connects TRBV7-6 to TRBJ1-1; TRBD1 matches at 9 bases. CDR3 length equals 12 residues. After removal of 6 bases from V and 4 bases from J, the junction contained 0 bases not matched to a gene. Germline CDR1 is SGHVS and CDR2 is FNYEAQ. The CDR3 nucleotides read TGTGCCAGCAGGACAGGGGGCACTGAAGCTTTCTTT. This gives the protein CASRTGGTEAFF.

The chain couples TRBV11-1 to TRBJ2-6; 7 bases fit TRBD1. The CDR3 sequence is 18 residues long. The V and J ends lost 5 bases and 0 bases, in that order; junction bases with no gene match: 10. The germline CDR1 and CDR2 sequences are SGHAT and FQDESV (reference sequence). The CDR3: CASSPRTGAFSGANVLTF. The CDR3 DNA sequence: TGTGCCAGCAGCCCACGGACAGGTGCCTTCTCTGGGGCCAACGTCCTGACTTTC.